This TCR beta chain was captured in a study of T cell responses to AZD1222 COVID-19 vaccine. For the study at large: Pooled samples include second doses given at about 4 or 12 weeks. Study-level results: Dominant at 160-218 and 743-854, vaccine-associated CD4 TCRs also spanned spike.

In germline, CDR1 is MGHDK, CDR2 SYGVNS. The CDR3 is 16 amino acids. V lost 4 bases to trimming and J lost 9 bases, with 19 bases between them. The table came from immunoSEQ multiplex PCR; TCRdb's copy has only in-frame clones and leaves some out. The sample shows 140,000 to 150,000 clones, 92% of them seen only once. Concerning this clone: The antigen is unknown.

The source is an adult in good health. J is TRBJ1-6 and V is TRBV25-1; TRBD1 might be the D (5 bases). Sequences were derived from peripheral blood, sampled on day 0 of AZD1222 vaccination. For the CDR3, the DNA is TGTGCCAGCAGTGTTTCTCGGGCCAGCAGGGCTTCACCCCTCCACTTT. It yields the protein CASSVSRASRASPLHF.